The clone carrying this T cell receptor (beta chain) was seen at least ten times. Its antigen is currently unknown. RNA transcripts provided the source from which TCR beta CDR3 regions were amplified. The HTBI primer set served for first-round RT-PCR of the TCR CDR3. TCRdb re-derived calls from the multiplex PCR reads in MiXCR, one entry per CDR3 protein. The table includes fewer than 450,000 distinct CDR3 sequences, roughly a sixth detected once. A patient was excluded if there was uncontrolled infection, other autoimmune disease, pregnancy or lactation. Isolation of PBMCs was performed on 8 to 10 ml fresh peripheral blood. This sample was included in a study of T cells in Graves' hyperthyroidism and ophthalmopathy. Study-level findings and limits: Blood also contained most expanded thyroid clonotypes above 0.001.

Germline values: CDR1 SNHLY, CDR2 FYNNEI. The CDR3 spans 14 residues. V lost 8 bases and J lost 4; bases outside the gene matches: 7. This receptor was taken from a young woman with Graves' hyperthyroidism that later progressed to Graves' ophthalmopathy. The V call is TRBV2, the J call TRBJ2-5; 10 bases match TRBD1. The sequenced sample consisted of blood. The CDR3 bases are TGTGCCAGCCTGACAGGGGGCGCGGTAGAGACCCAGTACTTC. Amino acids: CASLTGGAVETQYF.